This T cell receptor beta chain was profiled in a study of low-dose radiotherapy and immunotherapy resistance in tumors. The ends were cut back, 6 bases at V and 0 bases at J, with 12 bases in the middle. Germline CDR1 SGHTA, CDR2 FQGNSA. The CDR3 has 15 amino acids. This clonotype was picked up a small number of times. TRAV- and TRBV-specific primers, spanning alpha and beta chains, primed first-strand cDNA. Both a constant-region primer and a V-primer adapter served to amplify TCRs across roughly 22 PCR cycles. MiXCR, applied by TCRdb to the reads, yields one record per CDR3 protein. The sample contains more than 10,000 distinct CDR3 sequences, about three fifths of which appear only once.

V and J are TRBV7-2 and TRBJ1-3; tentative D call: TRBD1 (5 bases). The clonotype comes from a human donor with advanced metastatic prostate, ovarian, gallbladder or colorectal cancer (not recorded which). This table probably holds off-target reads from a library built for another chain. The CDR3 nucleotides are TGTGCCAGCAGGCGGGACGGCCGCTCTGGAAACACCATATATTTT. Translated: CASRRDGRSGNTIYF. The full variable domain, completed using reference TRBV7-2 and TRBJ1-3, is GAGVSQSPSNKVTEKGKDVELRCDPISGHTALYWYRQSLGQGLEFLIYFQGNSAPDKSGLPSDRFSAERTGGSVSTLTIQRTQQEDSAVYLCASRRDGRSGNTIYFGEGSWLTVV.